This is a list of T cell receptor beta chains from one sample in a study of cytomegalovirus exposure and HLA in healthy donors. Clones were read by immunoSEQ multiplex PCR, and TCRdb kept only the in-frame ones, dropping some. The sample data list around 110,000 clones. Input material: PBMCs. Every receptor here comes from a man aged 40-49 years in good health and CMV-seropositive. Each CDR3 is given with its conserved first and last residue. The D gene is left open where the match is weak.

>TRBD2|16|TRBJ2-1|TRBV7-8
TGTGCCAGCAGCTTGGGGACTAGCGGGAGTAGCAATGAGCAGTTCTTC
CASSLGTSGSSNEQFF
>TRBD2|19|TRBJ2-3|TRBV5-1
TGCGCCAGCAGCTCTGGACTAGCGGGAGGGCCTGGGTACACAGATACGCAGTATTTT
CASSSGLAGGPGYTDTQYF
>NA|15|TRBJ1-4|TRBV5-6
TGTGCCAGCAGCTTGGAGGGGGTTACTAATGAAAAACTGTTTTTT
CASSLEGVTNEKLFF
>TRBD2|17|TRBJ2-1|TRBV13
TGTGCCAGCAGCCCAGCCCGGACTAGCGGGAGCTGGAATGAGCAGTTCTTC
CASSPARTSGSWNEQFF
>NA|15|TRBJ2-2|TRBV9
TGTGCCAGCAGCGTAGCGGGAGAGGCCACCGGGGAGCTGTTTTTT
CASSVAGEATGELFF
>NA|13|TRBJ2-7|TRBV5-5
TGTGCCAGCAGCCAAACTCGGGGTGGCGAGCAGTACTTC
CASSQTRGGEQYF
>NA|19|TRBJ2-3|TRBV18
TGTGCCAGCTCACCGATCCCCTCTCAGGGGATAAGAAGCACAGATACGCAGTATTTT
CASSPIPSQGIRSTDTQYF
>NA|12|TRBJ2-7|TRBV15
TGTGCCACCAGCGGCCGGGTGCACGAGCAGTACTTC
CATSGRVHEQYF
>NA|15|TRBJ2-5|TRBV5-1
TGCGCCAGCAGCCCCTCCGGGGGAGTGTTTGAGACCCAGTACTTC
CASSPSGGVFETQYF
>TRBD1|15|TRBJ1-3|TRBV7-8
TGTGCCAGCAGCCTACCCAGGGGGCGCGGAAACACCATATATTTT
CASSLPRGRGNTIYF
>NA|16|TRBJ2-3|TRBV7-6
TGTGCCAGCAGCTCCTATAGGACACGAACCACAGATACGCAGTATTTT
CASSSYRTRTTDTQYF
>TRBD1|16|TRBJ2-1|TRBV19
TGTGCCAGTAGTACGCTACCGGGACAGGGGTACAATGAGCAGTTCTTC
CASSTLPGQGYNEQFF
>NA|16|TRBJ2-3|TRBV12-5
TGTGCTAGTGGTTCCCAGACAGGTCCGATGGAAGATACGCAGTATTTT
CASGSQTGPMEDTQYF
>TRBD1|18|TRBJ1-4|TRBV5-6
TGTGCCAGCAGCCCGGGACAGGGGGCGCCGGTAATCGAGGAAAAACTGTTTTTT
CASSPGQGAPVIEEKLFF
>NA|10|TRBJ1-4|TRBV6-6
TGTGCCAGCAGCCTTGAAAAACTGTTTTTT
CASSLEKLFF
>NA|16|TRBJ1-2|TRBV4-3
TGCGCCAGCAGCCTAAGTCGCCAGGGGTGGACCTATGGCTACACCTTC
CASSLSRQGWTYGYTF
>NA|15|TRBJ1-5|TRBV10-2
TGCGCCAGCAGTAGAATCGGTCAGGGAAATCAGCCCCAGCATTTT
CASSRIGQGNQPQHF
>NA|12|TRBJ2-4|TRBV7-2
TGTGCCAGCAGCTTAAGCGGTGGCATTCAGTACTTC
CASSLSGGIQYF
>TRBD2|15|TRBJ2-3|TRBV7-9
TGTGCCAGCAGCTCCGGGACTAGCTACACAGATACGCAGTATTTT
CASSSGTSYTDTQYF
>TRBD1|14|TRBJ2-7|TRBV27
TGTGCCAGCAGTATCGGGACAGGGACCTACGAGCAGTACTTC
CASSIGTGTYEQYF
>TRBD2|16|TRBJ2-1|TRBV5-1
TGCGCCAGCAGCGTTATTAGCGGGGAGGTTGGTAATGAGCAGTTCTTC
CASSVISGEVGNEQFF
>TRBD2|16|TRBJ2-2|TRBV9
TGTGCCAGCAGCGTTACTAGCGGGCAGCCCACCGGGGAGCTGTTTTTT
CASSVTSGQPTGELFF
>TRBD1|15|TRBJ2-1|TRBV7-2
TGTGCCAGCAGCTTAATACTCGGGACAGACAATGAGCAGTTCTTC
CASSLILGTDNEQFF
>NA|14|TRBJ2-7|TRBV7-9
TGTGCCAGCAGCTTAGGCCAGGGAAAGAACGAGCAGTACTTC
CASSLGQGKNEQYF
>TRBD2|19|TRBJ2-1|TRBV4-2
TGTGCCAGCAGCCTAAGGGGGGTAGCGGGAATGAGCTCCTACAATGAGCAGTTCTTC
CASSLRGVAGMSSYNEQFF
>TRBD2|16|TRBJ2-1|TRBV15
TGTGCCACCAGCAGAGTGCAACTAGCGGGAGGAGATGAGCAGTTCTTC
CATSRVQLAGGDEQFF
>NA|13|TRBJ1-2|TRBV13
TGTGCCAGCAGCTTGGAAGCCGGGGGTGGCTACACCTTC
CASSLEAGGGYTF
>TRBD1|13|TRBJ2-1|TRBV28
TGTGCCAGCAGCTCCCCCAGGGGGAATGAGCAGTTCTTC
CASSSPRGNEQFF
>NA|14|TRBJ1-1|TRBV11-2
TGTGCCAGCGAAATACAGGGCCGGAACACTGAAGCTTTCTTT
CASEIQGRNTEAFF
>NA|15|TRBJ1-1|TRBV6-6
TGTGCCAGCAAAAGAGAAGGGGCCCTGAACACTGAAGCTTTCTTT
CASKREGALNTEAFF
>TRBD2|16|TRBJ2-3|TRBV14
TGTGCCAGCAGCCGCTTAAGCGGGAGTAGGACAGATACGCAGTATTTT
CASSRLSGSRTDTQYF
>TRBD2|18|TRBJ2-3|TRBV5-1
TGCGCCAGCAGCTTCACAAAATCCGGGACTAGCGGCACAGATACGCAGTATTTT
CASSFTKSGTSGTDTQYF
>NA|13|TRBJ1-2|TRBV19
TGTGCCAGCTCCGCAGGGTTGAACTATGGCTACACCTTC
CASSAGLNYGYTF
>NA|15|TRBJ1-1|TRBV6-6
TGTGCCAGCAGTTACTCGGGGGCAGTGAACACTGAAGCTTTCTTT
CASSYSGAVNTEAFF
>TRBD1|15|TRBJ1-6|TRBV9
TGTGCCAGCAGCGCCCAGACAGGGGGGATTTCACCCCTCCACTTT
CASSAQTGGISPLHF
>NA|13|TRBJ1-1|TRBV30
TGTGCCTGGACTCCCGGGCAGGGGACTGAAGCTTTCTTT
CAWTPGQGTEAFF
>NA|18|TRBJ2-6|TRBV30
TGTGCCTGGCGGGTTGTCAGGGGTACGTGGCCTGGGGCCAACGTCCTGACTTTC
CAWRVVRGTWPGANVLTF
>NA|14|TRBJ2-7|TRBV4-2
TGTGCCAGCAGCCAAAATAGCGAGGCCTACGAGCAGTACTTC
CASSQNSEAYEQYF
>NA|14|TRBJ1-3|TRBV29-1
TGCAGCGTTGTTCCCCAGGGGTCCGGAAACACCATATATTTT
CSVVPQGSGNTIYF
>NA|14|TRBJ2-7|TRBV2
TGTGCCAGCAGGCGGACAGGGAGGGCCTACGAGCAGTACTTC
CASRRTGRAYEQYF
>TRBD1|17|TRBJ2-3|TRBV19
TGTGCCAGTAGTATAGATGGCAGGGGGCGTAGCACAGATACGCAGTATTTT
CASSIDGRGRSTDTQYF
>NA|14|TRBJ1-1|TRBV28
TGTGCCAGCAGTGCCCTAACAGGGAACACTGAAGCTTTCTTT
CASSALTGNTEAFF
>NA|13|TRBJ2-7|TRBV25-1
TGTGCCAGCACTACAGGCGGCTCCTACGAGCAGTACTTC
CASTTGGSYEQYF
>TRBD1|15|TRBJ2-1|TRBV5-1
TGCGCCAGCGCCTTTGAGACAGGGGGCTACAATGAGCAGTTCTTC
CASAFETGGYNEQFF
>NA|16|TRBJ1-5|TRBV7-9
TGTGCCAGCAGCTTAGTAGGGGAAGAGAACAATCAGCCCCAGCATTTT
CASSLVGEENNQPQHF